This TCR beta chain comes out of a study of vaccination effects on CD4 cells after COVID-19. Study-level information: Each participant was administered two doses of either the BNT162b2 or the mRNA-1273 vaccine.

Here immunoSEQ multiplex PCR was the method, and the copy in TCRdb shows in-frame clones only, minus some. The sample lists under 30,000 clones, about 74% occurring once. Germline V CDR1 and CDR2: LGHDT, YNNKEL (reference sequence). Trimming cost V 4 bases and J 2 bases; bases outside gene matches: 10. The CDR3 runs 17 residues. This clone was recorded a few times. Its matching antigen is unknown. Peptide-pool stimulation followed by sequencing identified expanded antigen-specific CD4+ clonotypes in the ViraFEST assay. At the end of 10 days of culture, CD4+ T cells were isolated. The healthy vaccine recipients, who had no prior SARS-CoV-2 infection, showed negative nucleocapsid antibodies. Replacing half the medium with IL-2 medium was done on days 3 and 7.

The chain employs TRBV3-1 (or the pseudogene TRBV3-2) and TRBJ2-2, with 7 bases lining up with TRBD2. This TCR came from a human donor who received a COVID-19 vaccine. The sequencing here drew on CD4+ T cells from PBMCs cultured with HCoV-NL63 spike peptides, taken before COVID-19 vaccination. CDR3 nucleotides: TGTGCCAGCAGCCGGGATCTCCTAGCGGCAAACACCGGGGAGCTGTTTTTT. As protein: CASSRDLLAANTGELFF.